The rows below give T cell receptor beta chains drawn from one sample of a study of CD8+ T cells in alopecia areata. Here immunoSEQ multiplex PCR was the method, and the copy in TCRdb shows in-frame clones only, minus some. Here the sample spans a few hundred thousand clones, roughly 63% being singletons. Sequences were derived from CD4+ T cells sorted from blood, sampled at roughly week 53, from a patient treated with tofacitinib. These receptors were obtained from a human donor with alopecia areata. CDR3s include the opening cysteine and the closing phenylalanine or tryptophan. D genes are given only for firm matches. Rows may omit the clone size; those that give it use once, few, many or a size class.

TRBJ1-2,TRBV27,NA,NA,TGTGCCACAACGGACAGAAACTATGGCTACACCTTC,CATTDRNYGYTF
TRBJ1-1,TRBV7-2,TRBD1,many,TGTGCCAGCAGCCCGGACAGGGGGAACACTGAAGCTTTCTTT,CASSPDRGNTEAFF
TRBJ1-1,TRBV14,TRBD1,NA,TGTGCCAGCAGCCGCCACAGGGGGTGGAACACTGAAGCTTTCTTT,CASSRHRGWNTEAFF
TRBJ2-2,TRBV15,TRBD1,many,TGTGCCACCAGCATCGCAGGGGGCGGTTACGGGGAGCTGTTTTTT,CATSIAGGGYGELFF
TRBJ2-7,TRBV27,TRBD1,few,TGTGCCAGCAGGCTACAGGGGGGCGAGCAGTACTTC,CASRLQGGEQYF
TRBJ2-7,TRBV2,TRBD2,NA,TGTGCCAGCAATAGCGGGGGGCCGTACTACGAGCAGTACTTC,CASNSGGPYYEQYF
TRBJ1-2,TRBV29-1,TRBD1,NA,TGCAGCGTTGTACAGGGGCTAACTAGAGCCTATGGCTACACCTTC,CSVVQGLTRAYGYTF
TRBJ1-5,TRBV30,NA,NA,TGTGCCTGGAGTAGGGGCGGCCAGCCCCAGCATTTT,CAWSRGGQPQHF
TRBJ2-7,TRBV6-6,TRBD1,few,TGTGCCAGCAGTACACAGGGGGCCGAGCAGTACTTC,CASSTQGAEQYF
TRBJ2-7,TRBV11-2,NA,few,TGTGCCAGCAGCGTGGACAGTTACAATAGCTACGAGCAGTACTTC,CASSVDSYNSYEQYF
TRBJ1-5,TRBV30,NA,NA,TGTGCCTGGAGTTACGGGGGGCCTCAGCCCCAGCATTTT,CAWSYGGPQPQHF
TRBJ2-6,TRBV7-3,NA,NA,TGTGCCAGCAGCTTACTTAGTGGTCCTGGGGCCAACGTCCTGACTTTC,CASSLLSGPGANVLTF
TRBJ2-3,TRBV29-1,TRBD1,NA,TGCAGCGTTGTTGACAGGGGAACCACAGATACGCAGTATTTT,CSVVDRGTTDTQYF
TRBJ2-1,TRBV2,NA,NA,TGTGCCAGCAGTGACAGGACCTCCTACAATGAGCAGTTCTTC,CASSDRTSYNEQFF
TRBJ1-2,TRBV29-1,TRBD1,few,TGCAGCGTTGAAGTAGCAGGGGGTCGAGGCTACACCTTC,CSVEVAGGRGYTF
TRBJ1-2,TRBV5-6,NA,NA,TGTGCCAGCAGCTTACGGCCGATGGTTGGCTACACCTTC,CASSLRPMVGYTF
TRBJ2-5,TRBV2,NA,few,TGTGCCAGCAAGTTCCAAGAGACCCAGTACTTC,CASKFQETQYF
TRBJ1-1,TRBV10-3,NA,NA,TGTGCCATCAGCCCTGGACAATACAACACTGAAGCTTTCTTT,CAISPGQYNTEAFF
TRBJ1-1,TRBV30,NA,NA,TGTGCCTGGACCCTCCCCGGGGTTGGTGAAGCTTTCTTT,CAWTLPGVGEAFF
TRBJ2-7,TRBV11-2,NA,NA,TGTGCCAGCAGCATGACAGGCATGGTGCAGTACTTC,CASSMTGMVQYF
TRBJ1-5,TRBV5-1,TRBD1,few,TGCGCCAGCAGCTTGGGCGACAGGGATCAGCCCCAGCATTTT,CASSLGDRDQPQHF
TRBJ2-3,TRBV10-3,NA,NA,TGTGCCATCAGTCCCCAGGCTAGCACAGATACGCAGTATTTT,CAISPQASTDTQYF
TRBJ1-1,TRBV7-6,TRBD1,NA,TGTGCCAGCAGCTTGGGGACAGGGAAAGCTTTCTTT,CASSLGTGKAFF
TRBJ2-5,TRBV2,NA,few,TGTGCCAGCGAGTGGGAAGAGACCCAGTACTTC,CASEWEETQYF
TRBJ1-5,TRBV30,NA,NA,TGTGCCTGGAGTGATTCCAGATATCAGCCCCAGCATTTT,CAWSDSRYQPQHF
TRBJ1-2,TRBV5-1,NA,NA,TGCGCCAGCAGCCTGGACGGACTTAACTATGGCTACACCTTC,CASSLDGLNYGYTF
TRBJ1-1,TRBV4-2,TRBD1,few,TGTGCCAGCAGCACTCCTAACGGGACAGGGATCATGAACACTGAAGCTTTCTTT,CASSTPNGTGIMNTEAFF
TRBJ2-3,TRBV9,NA,NA,TGTGCCAGCAGCGCCTTGGGTGATACGCAGTATTTT,CASSALGDTQYF
TRBJ2-7,TRBV5-4,NA,NA,TGTGCCAGCAGCCTGGGGCAGGGGAGCTACGAGCAGTACTTC,CASSLGQGSYEQYF
TRBJ2-1,TRBV30,TRBD1,NA,TGTGCCTTAATAGCCGGGACAGGTTCCTACAATGAGCAGTTCTTC,CALIAGTGSYNEQFF
TRBJ2-3,TRBV29-1,TRBD1,few,TGCAGCGTTGGTGACAGGGGGTGGGATACGCAGTATTTT,CSVGDRGWDTQYF